Sequencing of this TCR beta chain was carried out in a study of T cell repertoires in cytomegalovirus infection. Findings and caveats of the study: The ex vivo response was dominated by HLA-C-restricted CMV-specific TCR beta clonotypes. Adding up the frequency of public TCR beta families identified people who carried CMV plus the relevant HLA.

TCRdb re-analysed the reads in MiXCR, keeping a single row per CDR3 protein. The sample carries under 350,000 distinct CDR3 sequences, 9.6% recorded once. This CDR3 contains 14 residues. V dropped 6 bases and J dropped 4 bases, with 16 bases sitting between them. The germline V gene has CDR1 MNHEY and CDR2 SVGEGT. This clonotype was counted ten times or more. Its specificity is unknown. The genes are TRBV6-2 or TRBV6-3 and TRBJ2-7; D call uncertain. The sequenced sample was PBMCs. This sequence was found in a human donor in good health (CMV status not recorded). Some clones in this sample may be carry-over from other donors' samples. CDR3 residues: CASRKGSRRYEQYV. For the CDR3, the DNA is TGTGCCAGCAGGAAGGGTAGCCGGCGGTACGAGCAGTACGTC.